This T cell receptor beta chain derives from a study of T cell responses to AZD1222 COVID-19 vaccine. Study observations and caveats: AZD1222 recipients seropositive at baseline numbered only 5 to 7. Receipt of two AZD1222 doses was followed by a rise in Spike-specific TCR breadth and depth. Repertoire samples came only from after the peak T cell response.

The V and J ends lost 2 bases and 0 bases respectively, with 9 bases between them. The CDR3 sequence is 15 residues long. CDR1 and CDR2 (germline): SGDLS, YYNGEE. In regard to this clone: The antigen is not known.

Produced via immunoSEQ multiplex PCR; TCRdb's table is partial and in-frame only. The sample records 80,000 to 100,000 clones, about 90% being singletons. The rearrangement links TRBV9 to TRBJ1-3, with D unresolved. The clonotype originates from an adult in good health. This sample comprised peripheral blood, obtained on day 0 of MenACWY control vaccination. CDR3 sequence reads: CASSVLGRSGNTIYF. The CDR3 nucleotides are TGTGCCAGCAGCGTGTTAGGGCGCTCTGGAAACACCATATATTTT.